The 18 T cell receptor beta chains below all came from one sample that was sequenced in a study of cytomegalovirus exposure and HLA in healthy donors. The PCR used 60 Vbeta and 13 Jbeta primers. The table came from immunoSEQ multiplex PCR; TCRdb's copy has only in-frame clones and leaves some out. The table lists around 90,000 clones, approximately 86% of them singletons, with around a tenth in the top ten. Sequences were obtained from PBMCs. The receptors were gathered from a man aged 25-45 years in good health and CMV-seropositive.

The chain joins TRBV6-1 to TRBJ2-3, with 7 bases matching TRBD2. This CDR3 is 14 amino acids long. The germline V gene encodes CDR1 MNHNS and CDR2 SASEGT. V dropped 11 bases and J dropped 2; count of bases not matched to a gene: 10. In DNA, the CDR3 is TGTGCCGGGGATGATGGGACTAACACAGATACGCAGTATTTT. Translation: CAGDDGTNTDTQYF.

This clone was detected a few times. The chain has TRBV28 and TRBJ2-4, with 11 bases aligning to TRBD1. The CDR3 length is 15 residues. CDR1 MDHEN and CDR2 SYDVKM come from the germline V gene. V was pared by 2 bases and J by 8 bases, with 5 bases of the junction left unmatched. The CDR3 sequence: CASSLPGTGGYIQYF. CDR3 bases: TGTGCCAGCAGTTTACCCGGGACAGGGGGTTACATTCAGTACTTC.

The rearrangement links TRBV28 to TRBJ2-1, with TRBD1 identical over 7 bases. The length of the CDR3 is 15 residues. The germline CDR1 and CDR2 sequences are MDHEN and SYDVKM. Trimming removed 6 bases from V and 2 bases from J; junction bases left unmatched: 7. DNA of the CDR3: TGTGCCAGCAGCTCTCGCCAGGGGGCCTACAATGAGCAGTTCTTC. Translation: CASSSRQGAYNEQFF.

The chain uses TRBV6-1 and TRBJ1-5, with a weak D call TRBD1 (5 bases). This CDR3 comprises 15 residues. Trimming removed 2 bases from V and 6 bases from J, with 14 bases in between. Germline values: CDR1 MNHNS, CDR2 SASEGT. The CDR3 DNA reads as TGTGCCAGCAGTGAAAGCTGGGGCGCGATTCAGCCCCAGCATTTT. Its translation: CASSESWGAIQPQHF.

A single count supports this clone. At one boundary the junction diverges from the germline segment, which might be a read error. V is TRBV4-1 and J is TRBJ2-5; possible D gene TRBD2, 7 bases. The CDR3 contains 16 residues. The germline V gene encodes CDR1 MGHRA and CDR2 YSYEKL. CDR3 in amino acids: CASSQKAGGQQEAQYF. The DNA of the CDR3 is TGCGCCAGCAGCCAAAAGGCCGGGGGGCAGCAAGAGGCCCAGTACTTC.

This clone was detected once. The chain couples TRBV2 to TRBJ2-7; TRBD1 might be the D (6 bases). V lost 6 bases and J 9 bases, leaving 12 bases between the germline ends. CDR1 and CDR2 from the germline V gene are SNHLY and FYNNEI. This CDR3 comprises 11 residues. The CDR3 nucleotides read TGTGCCAGCAGCGAGGACAGCGGGCAGTACTTC. This gives the protein CASSEDSGQYF. The complete variable domain, with remaining parts taken from reference TRBV2 and TRBJ2-7, reads EPEVTQTPSHQVTQMGQEVILRCVPISNHLYFYWYRQILGQKVEFLVSFYNNEISEKSEIFDDQFSVERPDGSNFTLKIRSTKLEDSAMYFCASSEDSGQYFGPGTRLTVT.

The V gene is TRBV5-1, the J gene TRBJ2-3; TRBD2 agrees at 10 bases. V lost 5 bases and J lost 3; bases outside the gene matches: 3. Germline CDR1 SGHRS, CDR2 YFSETQ. The CDR3 is 14 amino acids. The CDR3 DNA reads as TGCGCCAGCAGTCCTAGCGGGAGTACAGATACGCAGTATTTT. It encodes CASSPSGSTDTQYF.

The gene calls are TRBV18 and TRBJ2-5; 8 bases align to TRBD1. This CDR3 spans 15 amino acids. Germline loops: CDR1 KGHSH, CDR2 LQKENI. J gave up 2 bases and V 4 bases, and 6 bases lay outside the gene matches. As DNA, the CDR3 is TGTGCCAGCTCACTCCTCCGGACAGGGCAAGAGACCCAGTACTTC. Its protein product is CASSLLRTGQETQYF.

V gene TRBV2 combines with J gene TRBJ2-5, with TRBD2 matching 12 bases. The CDR3 has 15 amino acids. From germline, CDR1 is SNHLY and CDR2 FYNNEI. The V and J ends lost 6 bases and 4 bases, in that order; junction bases with no gene match: 6. The CDR3 coding sequence is TGTGCCAGCAGGATGACTAGCGGGAGTGGAGAGACCCAGTACTTC. Encoded protein: CASRMTSGSGETQYF.

The chain is built from TRBV28 and TRBJ1-5; 8 bases align to TRBD1. With 5 bases clipped from V and 6 bases from J, the junction kept 9 bases outside the gene matches. CDR3 length: 15 amino acids. Germline assignment: CDR1 MDHEN and CDR2 SYDVKM. CDR3 nucleotides: TGTGCCAGCAGTCCACCCGACAGGGGAGGTCAGCCCCAGCATTTT. Its protein product is CASSPPDRGGQPQHF.

The chain has TRBV5-6 and TRBJ2-7, with TRBD1 matching 7 bases. Looked up from germline, CDR1 is SGHDT and CDR2 is YYEEEE. CDR3 size: 16 residues. Losses at the gene ends were 2 bases for V and 0 bases for J; bases not matched to a gene: 8. The CDR3 DNA follows: TGTGCCAGCAGCTTCGACAGGGCCCCCGCCTCCTACGAGCAGTACTTC. Translating it yields CASSFDRAPASYEQYF. The whole variable domain, filled in from reference TRBV5-6 and TRBJ2-7, reads DAGVTQSPTHLIKTRGQQVTLRCSPKSGHDTVSWYQQALGQGPQFIFQYYEEEERQRGNFPDRFSGHQFPNYSSELNVNALLLGDSALYLCASSFDRAPASYEQYFGPGTRLTVT.

This chain connects TRBV2 to TRBJ2-1, with TRBD2 matching 8 bases. Trimming cost V 2 bases and J 5 bases; bases outside gene matches: 8. Germline V CDR1 and CDR2: SNHLY, FYNNEI. This CDR3 comprises 16 residues. CDR3 bases: TGTGCCAGCAGTGAACTAGCGGGTGGGTATAACAATGAGCAGTTCTTC. Residues: CASSELAGGYNNEQFF.

This chain uses TRBV6-1 with TRBJ2-7, with a tentative D call TRBD2 (5 bases). Deletions cut 7 bases from V and 6 bases from J, with 16 bases between. This CDR3 spans 13 amino acids. The germline CDR1 and CDR2 sequences are MNHNS and SASEGT. The CDR3 protein is CASTEDSEGEQYF. The CDR3 nucleotides read TGTGCCAGCACCGAAGATAGCGAAGGCGAGCAGTACTTC.

The V call is TRBV6-1, the J call TRBJ2-2; 9 bases are shared with TRBD2. The CDR3 length is 16 residues. Germline CDR1 reads MNHNS; CDR2 reads SASEGT. J lost 5 bases, V lost 3 bases, and 7 bases had no gene match. This CDR3 reads CASSDLLAGVTGELFF. CDR3 nucleotide sequence: TGTGCCAGCAGTGATCTGTTAGCGGGAGTTACCGGGGAGCTGTTTTTT.

J is TRBJ2-5 and V is TRBV7-9; 9 nucleotides agree with TRBD2. Germline CDR1 is SEHNR and CDR2 is FQNEAQ (reference sequence). V was pared by 5 bases and J by 1 base, with 8 bases of the junction left unmatched. The length of the CDR3 is 16 residues. The chain's CDR3 is CASSPQGAGGQETQYF. CDR3 DNA: TGTGCCAGCAGCCCTCAGGGAGCGGGGGGCCAAGAGACCCAGTACTTC.

This clone came up a few times. This sequence joins TRBV7-9 and TRBJ2-1; TRBD1 matches 8 bases. The CDR3 has 15 residues. Germline-derived CDR1 and CDR2 are SEHNR and FQNEAQ (reference sequence). V shed 4 bases and J 4 bases; nucleotides not matched to a gene: 6. CDR3 sequence reads: CASSYDRGPYNEQFF. The CDR3 nucleotides read TGTGCCAGCAGCTACGACAGGGGACCTTACAATGAGCAGTTCTTC.

The genes are TRBV2 and TRBJ2-5; D is uncertain. The CDR3 is 12 residues long. Trimming stripped 6 bases from V and 0 bases from J, with 5 bases between. Germline values: CDR1 SNHLY, CDR2 FYNNEI. In DNA form, the CDR3 reads TGTGCCAGCAGCTACGACCAAGAGACCCAGTACTTC. This translates into CASSYDQETQYF.

The V gene is TRBV5-1, the J gene TRBJ2-7; TRBD1 matches 10 bases. The CDR3 loop spans 14 amino acids. Germline CDR1 and CDR2: SGHRS and YFSETQ. V lost 0 bases, J lost 7 bases, and 4 bases stayed unmatched. CDR3 sequence (DNA): TGCGCCAGCAGCTTGGGGGACAGGGGTAGAGAGCAGTACTTC. It translates to CASSLGDRGREQYF.